Listed below are T cell receptor beta chains from one sample, sequenced in a study of identical twins. TCRdb passed the 5' RACE reads through MiXCR, listing each CDR3 protein once. The top ten clones hold over 8% of a sample with a few hundred thousand distinct CDR3 sequences, 8% to 11% of them seen once. Sample: memory T cells sorted from blood. The receptors were sampled from a man between 50 and 59 years old in good health. Both conserved end residues are part of each CDR3. A D gene is named only where the DNA matches it firmly. Not every row has a clone size; where given, it reads once, few, many or a size class.

v_gene: TRBV3-1; d_gene: TRBD1; j_gene: TRBJ1-2; abundance: NA; CDR3nt: TGTGCCAGCAGCCGAGGACAGGGAGGGTTTGGCTACACCTTC; CDR3aa: CASSRGQGGFGYTF
v_gene: TRBV28; d_gene: TRBD2; j_gene: TRBJ2-2; abundance: many; CDR3nt: TGTGCCAGCAGTTTCGGTCTAGCGGGCACCGGGGAGCTGTTTTTT; CDR3aa: CASSFGLAGTGELFF
v_gene: TRBV28; d_gene: NA; j_gene: TRBJ1-5; abundance: many; CDR3nt: TGTGCCAGCAGTCGGGTAGGCTATCAGCCCCAGCATTTT; CDR3aa: CASSRVGYQPQHF
v_gene: TRBV11-2; d_gene: TRBD2; j_gene: TRBJ2-5; abundance: NA; CDR3nt: TGTGCCAGCAGCTTAGCGGGACTAAATCAAGAGACCCAGTACTTC; CDR3aa: CASSLAGLNQETQYF
v_gene: TRBV5-1; d_gene: NA; j_gene: TRBJ2-1; abundance: NA; CDR3nt: TGCGCCAGCAGCTTGATTGGGTTCTCCTACAATGAGCAGTTCTTC; CDR3aa: CASSLIGFSYNEQFF
v_gene: TRBV20-1; d_gene: NA; j_gene: TRBJ1-1; abundance: many; CDR3nt: TGCAGTGCTCCGACAGGCCGAACTGAAGCTTTCTTT; CDR3aa: CSAPTGRTEAFF
v_gene: TRBV6-1; d_gene: NA; j_gene: TRBJ2-3; abundance: few; CDR3nt: TGTGCCAGCAGTACCCGGGACGGGGGCAATACGCAGTATTTT; CDR3aa: CASSTRDGGNTQYF
v_gene: TRBV4-3; d_gene: NA; j_gene: TRBJ2-3; abundance: NA; CDR3nt: TGCGCCAGCAGCCAAGATGGGTCGCGGGGCGTGTCAGATACGCAGTATTTT; CDR3aa: CASSQDGSRGVSDTQYF
v_gene: TRBV19; d_gene: TRBD1; j_gene: TRBJ1-1; abundance: NA; CDR3nt: TGTGCCAGTAGACGTCGCGCAGGGGGAGGTTCGGGCACTGAAGCTTTCTTT; CDR3aa: CASRRRAGGGSGTEAFF
v_gene: TRBV6-5; d_gene: NA; j_gene: TRBJ2-7; abundance: NA; CDR3nt: TGTGCCAGCAGTTTTACAGGCCCAACGGCGGAGCAGTACTTC; CDR3aa: CASSFTGPTAEQYF
v_gene: TRBV28; d_gene: NA; j_gene: TRBJ2-3; abundance: NA; CDR3nt: TGTGCCAGCACCGGATTAGGACGGGAGACAGATACGCAGTATTTT; CDR3aa: CASTGLGRETDTQYF
v_gene: TRBV5-5; d_gene: NA; j_gene: TRBJ1-1; abundance: NA; CDR3nt: TGTGCCAGCAGCCGTACTGAACCTAACACTGAAGCTTTCTTT; CDR3aa: CASSRTEPNTEAFF
v_gene: TRBV28; d_gene: TRBD2; j_gene: TRBJ2-3; abundance: many; CDR3nt: TGTGCCAGCAGTATGACTAGCGCGAGCACAGATACGCAGTATTTT; CDR3aa: CASSMTSASTDTQYF
v_gene: TRBV28; d_gene: NA; j_gene: TRBJ2-1; abundance: NA; CDR3nt: TGTGCCAGCAGTTCCGACGCTACCGACATAGATGAGCAGTTCTTC; CDR3aa: CASSSDATDIDEQFF
v_gene: TRBV20-1; d_gene: NA; j_gene: TRBJ1-1; abundance: NA; CDR3nt: TGCAGTGGTATTCCATATTTCACTGAAGCTTTCTTT; CDR3aa: CSGIPYFTEAFF
v_gene: TRBV15; d_gene: NA; j_gene: TRBJ2-1; abundance: NA; CDR3nt: TGTGCCACCAGCAGAGAGACTAGGAGCTACAATGAGCAGTTCTTC; CDR3aa: CATSRETRSYNEQFF
v_gene: TRBV7-2; d_gene: NA; j_gene: TRBJ2-6; abundance: few; CDR3nt: TGTGCCAGCAGCTTCGTGTTAAGGCGAGCCAACGTCCTGACTTTC; CDR3aa: CASSFVLRRANVLTF
v_gene: TRBV20-1; d_gene: TRBD2; j_gene: TRBJ2-5; abundance: many; CDR3nt: TGCAGTGCTAGGCGGAGCGGGACCTTCGGCCGAGAGACCCAGTACTTC; CDR3aa: CSARRSGTFGRETQYF
v_gene: TRBV30; d_gene: NA; j_gene: TRBJ2-1; abundance: NA; CDR3nt: TGTGCCTGGGGGACGGAATGGCAGGCCTACTACAATGAGCAGTTCTTC; CDR3aa: CAWGTEWQAYYNEQFF
v_gene: TRBV30; d_gene: NA; j_gene: TRBJ2-1; abundance: few; CDR3nt: TGTGCCTGGAGTGGTCAATATGAGCAGTTCTTC; CDR3aa: CAWSGQYEQFF
v_gene: TRBV12-3/TRBV12-4; d_gene: TRBD1; j_gene: TRBJ1-2; abundance: few; CDR3nt: TGTGCCAGCAGCCCACAGGGGAGGGCTGGCTACACCTTC; CDR3aa: CASSPQGRAGYTF
v_gene: TRBV14; d_gene: NA; j_gene: TRBJ2-5; abundance: NA; CDR3nt: TGTGCCAGCAGCCACGCACCAGGGGCGTTCGGAGAGACCCAGTACTTC; CDR3aa: CASSHAPGAFGETQYF
v_gene: TRBV20-1; d_gene: TRBD1; j_gene: TRBJ2-1; abundance: many; CDR3nt: TGCAGTGCTAGGGAAATACCGGGACAGGGGGCCTTCCGCTCCTACAATGAGCAGTTCTTC; CDR3aa: CSAREIPGQGAFRSYNEQFF
v_gene: TRBV29-1; d_gene: NA; j_gene: TRBJ1-2; abundance: many; CDR3nt: TGCAGCGCTTGGGAAGGACTCCTGAACACCTTC; CDR3aa: CSAWEGLLNTF
v_gene: TRBV11-2; d_gene: TRBD1; j_gene: TRBJ2-5; abundance: few; CDR3nt: TGTGCCAGCAGCTTAGTAAGGGGGCGAGAGACCCAGTACTTC; CDR3aa: CASSLVRGRETQYF
v_gene: TRBV27; d_gene: TRBD2; j_gene: TRBJ2-7; abundance: NA; CDR3nt: TGTGCCAGCAGTTTAAGGCTAGCGGGGGCCTACGAGCAGTACTTC; CDR3aa: CASSLRLAGAYEQYF
v_gene: TRBV12-3/TRBV12-4; d_gene: NA; j_gene: TRBJ2-1; abundance: many; CDR3nt: TGTGCCAGCAGTTTGTGGACTTCACCCTACAATGAGCAGTTCTTC; CDR3aa: CASSLWTSPYNEQFF
v_gene: TRBV7-7; d_gene: TRBD1; j_gene: TRBJ2-2; abundance: few; CDR3nt: TGTGCCAGCAGCTTAGGGACAGGCGCGAACACCGGGGAGCTGTTTTTT; CDR3aa: CASSLGTGANTGELFF
v_gene: TRBV19; d_gene: NA; j_gene: TRBJ1-3; abundance: few; CDR3nt: TGTGCCAGTAGTAGGCTGGATACATATTCTGGAAACACCATATATTTT; CDR3aa: CASSRLDTYSGNTIYF
v_gene: TRBV28; d_gene: TRBD1; j_gene: TRBJ2-5; abundance: few; CDR3nt: TGTGCCAGCAGTTCAACCGACAGGGGGAGCGAGACCCAGTACTTC; CDR3aa: CASSSTDRGSETQYF
v_gene: TRBV4-1; d_gene: NA; j_gene: TRBJ2-4; abundance: NA; CDR3nt: TGCGCCAGCAGCCCGGGACAACGGGACATTCAGTACTTC; CDR3aa: CASSPGQRDIQYF
v_gene: TRBV28; d_gene: TRBD2; j_gene: TRBJ2-3; abundance: once; CDR3nt: TGTGCCAGCAGTTTATGGACTAGCCCTTCAGATACGCAGTATTTT; CDR3aa: CASSLWTSPSDTQYF
v_gene: TRBV9; d_gene: TRBD2; j_gene: TRBJ2-3; abundance: many; CDR3nt: TGTGCCAGCAGCGTAGGTAGCGGGCTCATCACAGATACGCAGTATTTT; CDR3aa: CASSVGSGLITDTQYF
v_gene: TRBV25-1; d_gene: NA; j_gene: TRBJ2-1; abundance: many; CDR3nt: TGTGCCAGCAGTGGGTGGAATGAGCAGTTCTTC; CDR3aa: CASSGWNEQFF
v_gene: TRBV18; d_gene: TRBD1; j_gene: TRBJ1-1; abundance: NA; CDR3nt: TGTGCCAGCTCACCCCTACAGGGGTTGGACACTGAAGCTTTCTTT; CDR3aa: CASSPLQGLDTEAFF
v_gene: TRBV20-1; d_gene: TRBD2; j_gene: TRBJ2-7; abundance: few; CDR3nt: TGCAGTGCTAGAGATGGTACTAGCGGTAAGATTGGGCAGTACTTC; CDR3aa: CSARDGTSGKIGQYF
v_gene: TRBV15; d_gene: TRBD1; j_gene: TRBJ1-2; abundance: many; CDR3nt: TGTGCCACCAGCAACCCGACAGGGGCCGGCTACACCTTC; CDR3aa: CATSNPTGAGYTF
v_gene: TRBV12-3/TRBV12-4; d_gene: NA; j_gene: TRBJ1-4; abundance: many; CDR3nt: TGTGCCAGCAGCTTGGGGGGGGTTGAAAAACTGTTTTTT; CDR3aa: CASSLGGVEKLFF
v_gene: TRBV5-1; d_gene: NA; j_gene: TRBJ2-3; abundance: many; CDR3nt: TGCGCCAGCAGCTCCCAGGGGGGTTGGACAGATACGCAGTATTTT; CDR3aa: CASSSQGGWTDTQYF
v_gene: TRBV5-1; d_gene: TRBD2; j_gene: TRBJ2-3; abundance: few; CDR3nt: TGCGCCAGCAGCTTTGCTCTAGCGGGGATTAAAGGAGATACGCAGTATTTT; CDR3aa: CASSFALAGIKGDTQYF
v_gene: TRBV20-1; d_gene: NA; j_gene: TRBJ1-5; abundance: few; CDR3nt: TGCAGTGCTGTGGCGGGGGGTCATCAGCCCCAGCATTTT; CDR3aa: CSAVAGGHQPQHF
v_gene: TRBV6-1; d_gene: NA; j_gene: TRBJ2-7; abundance: NA; CDR3nt: TGTGCCAGCTTGGGGGCAGGGTGGGCCTACGAGCAGTACTTC; CDR3aa: CASLGAGWAYEQYF
v_gene: TRBV5-1; d_gene: TRBD1; j_gene: TRBJ1-4; abundance: NA; CDR3nt: TGCGCCAGCAGCCGGGGACAGAATAATGAAAAACTGTTTTTT; CDR3aa: CASSRGQNNEKLFF
v_gene: TRBV5-1; d_gene: NA; j_gene: TRBJ2-7; abundance: many; CDR3nt: TGCGCCAGCAGCGGGGGACTTGACGAGCAGTACTTC; CDR3aa: CASSGGLDEQYF